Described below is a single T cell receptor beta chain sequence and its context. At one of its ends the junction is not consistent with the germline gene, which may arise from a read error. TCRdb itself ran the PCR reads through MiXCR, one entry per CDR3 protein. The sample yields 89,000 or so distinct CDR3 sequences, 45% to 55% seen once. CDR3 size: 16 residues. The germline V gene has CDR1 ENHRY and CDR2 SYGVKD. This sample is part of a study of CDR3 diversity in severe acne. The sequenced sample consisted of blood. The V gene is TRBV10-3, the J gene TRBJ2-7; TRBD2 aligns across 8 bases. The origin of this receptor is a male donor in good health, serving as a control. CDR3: CASSYDHGGGTYEQYF. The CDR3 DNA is TGTGCCAGCAGTTACGATCACGGCGGGGGGACCTACGAGCAGTACTTC.